The sequence of this T cell receptor beta chain was determined in a study of T-cell memory formation after mild COVID-19. Regarding the study as a whole: For contracting clones, CD4+ ones sat mainly in CM and EM, CD8+ in EMRA.

MiXCR was run by TCRdb on the 5' RACE reads, yielding one entry per CDR3 protein. The repertoire holds some 270,000 distinct CDR3 sequences, 15% seen once, with less than 2.5% in the top ten. This clonotype was detected only a few times. Its antigen is unidentified. The V segment lost 3 bases and the J segment 1 base; nucleotides outside the gene matches: 4. This CDR3 contains 16 residues. Germline lookup yields CDR1 MNHEY and CDR2 SMNVEV (reference sequence). Sequencing used PBMCs or a T cell subset sorted from them (not recorded which). The chain couples TRBV27 to TRBJ2-2; the match to TRBD1 covers 8 bases. This clonotype originated in an adult woman who had mild COVID-19 (a few samples of this study predate the infection). Cell type and time point are not known. The CDR3 is CASSFFGTGNTGELFF. CDR3 nucleotide sequence: TGTGCCAGCAGTTTCTTCGGGACAGGGAACACCGGGGAGCTGTTTTTT.